This TCR beta chain was recorded in a study of identical twins. Via MiXCR, TCRdb re-called the 5' RACE reads, giving one row per CDR3 protein. The sample has 700,000 or so distinct CDR3 sequences; approximately 22% are singletons. This clonotype was seen a handful of times. V shed 2 bases and J shed 7 bases, with 12 bases lying between them. There are 14 residues in the CDR3. Germline CDR1 is ENHRY and CDR2 is SYGVKD. These data are also associated with another study on T cells expressing NK-cell markers.

The chain has TRBV10-3 and TRBJ2-1, with no clear D. The sample comprised PBMCs. The sequence came from a woman in her late teens or twenties in good health. The CDR3 loop reads CAISERKLRNEQFF. CDR3 sequence (DNA): TGTGCCATCAGTGAGCGAAAACTGAGAAATGAGCAGTTCTTC.